This T cell receptor (beta chain) was identified in a study of T cell clonotyping in hematopoietic cell transplantation. Findings and limits, study-wide: At the given depth, recipient repertoires were over 95% de novo clonotypes.

Worth noting for this clone: Its specificity is unknown.

This table comes from immunoSEQ multiplex PCR, and its TCRdb copy is limited to in-frame clones, with some not included. The sample lists about 43,000 clones; about 95% were seen once. Germline CDR1 is SGHKS and CDR2 is YYEKEE (reference sequence). This CDR3 spans 15 amino acids. V lost 4 bases and J 2 bases, leaving 15 bases between the germline ends. The chain carries TRBV5-5 and TRBJ2-5; the D is unclear. This sequence was found in a man aged 25-45 years in good health. Some clones in this sample may be carry-over from other donors' samples. The sequenced sample was peripheral blood mononuclear cells. CDR3 coding DNA: TGTGCCAGCAGCCCGACAAGTATTTTTCAAGAGACCCAGTACTTC. Translation: CASSPTSIFQETQYF. Drawing the rest from reference TRBV5-5 and TRBJ2-5, the complete variable domain is DAGVTQSPTHLIKTRGQQVTLRCSPISGHKSVSWYQQVLGQGPQFIFQYYEKEERGRGNFPDRFSARQFPNYSSELNVNALLLGDSALYLCASSPTSIFQETQYFGPGTRLLVL.